This TCR beta chain appears in the sequencing data of a study of blood T cell repertoires in COVID-19. Study summary: Both acute and convalescent COVID-19 samples were obtained from the United States, Italy and Spain.

Authors' data handling: Reference gene primer amplification gave nucleated cell count estimates. Clones were read by immunoSEQ multiplex PCR, and TCRdb kept only the in-frame ones, dropping some. V, J and clone size were drawn from that table, and D and trimming were deduced from the DNA. The repertoire holds fewer than 200,000 clones, with about 87% as singletons. This clone was found many times. This sequence was found in a woman in her seventies with COVID-19, enrolled during active disease. The sequencing input was peripheral blood.

This chain's CDR3 is CASSQDWGGQTEAFF. For the CDR3, the DNA is TGTGCCAGCAGCCAAGATTGGGGGGGGCAGACTGAAGCTTTCTTT. The chain combines TRBV14 with TRBJ1-1; D possibly corresponds to TRBD1 (6 bases). This CDR3 is 15 amino acids long. V was trimmed by 0 bases and J by 5 bases, leaving 13 bases between them. Germline CDR1 SGHDN, CDR2 FVKESK.